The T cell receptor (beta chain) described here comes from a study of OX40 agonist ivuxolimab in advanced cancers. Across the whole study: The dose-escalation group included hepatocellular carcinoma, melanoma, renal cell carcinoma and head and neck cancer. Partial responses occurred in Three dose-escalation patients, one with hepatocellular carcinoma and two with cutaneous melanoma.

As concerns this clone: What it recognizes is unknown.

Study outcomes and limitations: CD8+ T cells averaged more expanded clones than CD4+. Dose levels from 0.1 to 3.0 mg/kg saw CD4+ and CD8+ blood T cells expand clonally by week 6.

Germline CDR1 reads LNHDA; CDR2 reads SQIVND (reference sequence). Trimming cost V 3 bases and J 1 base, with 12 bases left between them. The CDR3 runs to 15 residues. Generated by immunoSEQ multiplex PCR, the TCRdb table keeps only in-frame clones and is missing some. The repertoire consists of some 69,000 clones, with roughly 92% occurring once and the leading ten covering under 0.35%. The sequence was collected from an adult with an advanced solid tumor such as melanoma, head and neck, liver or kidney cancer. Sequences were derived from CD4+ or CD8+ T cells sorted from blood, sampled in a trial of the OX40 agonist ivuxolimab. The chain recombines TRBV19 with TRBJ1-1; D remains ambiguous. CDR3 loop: CASSIKLSENTEAFF. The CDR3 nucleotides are TGTGCCAGTAGTATTAAGTTGTCAGAGAACACTGAAGCTTTCTTT.